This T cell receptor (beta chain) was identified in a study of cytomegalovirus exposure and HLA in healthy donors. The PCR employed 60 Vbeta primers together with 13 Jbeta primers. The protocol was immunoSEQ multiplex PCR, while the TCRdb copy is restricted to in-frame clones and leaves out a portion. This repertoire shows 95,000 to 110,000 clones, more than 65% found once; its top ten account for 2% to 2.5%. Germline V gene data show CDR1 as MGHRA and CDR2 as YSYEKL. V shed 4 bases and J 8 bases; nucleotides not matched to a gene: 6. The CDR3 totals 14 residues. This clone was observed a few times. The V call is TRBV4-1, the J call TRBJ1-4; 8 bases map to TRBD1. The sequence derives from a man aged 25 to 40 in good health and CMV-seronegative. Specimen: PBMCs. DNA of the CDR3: TGCGCCAGCAGCCCCCGACAGGGGCGGGAAAAACTGTTTTTT. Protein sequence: CASSPRQGREKLFF.